This record looks at one T cell receptor beta chain sequence and its context. Its antigen is still unknown. A sample-barcoded 5' primer and a J-beta primer mix were used in a second PCR of about 7 to 12 cycles. Through a template-switch adaptor with 12 random nucleotides, each cDNA molecule received a tag. TCRdb redid the calling of the 5' RACE reads with MiXCR, one entry per CDR3 protein. The sample lists about 600,000 distinct CDR3 sequences, around 50% seen once, with roughly 24% in the top ten. This entry is derived from a study of blood T cells in healthy people across ages. The CDR3 sequence is 18 residues long. V lost 6 bases, J lost 2 bases, and 16 bases stayed unmatched. Study-wide results and limits: Both higher diversity and more naive CD4+ cells marked long-lived donors when set against aged donors. Underestimates were what the diversity estimates from one million T cells were considered to be.

This chain joins TRBV12-3 or TRBV12-4 and TRBJ2-3, with TRBD1 matching 8 bases. The receptor was isolated from a man older than 75 in good health. Source material: blood. The CDR3 reads CASSLVWGRTGITDTQYF. CDR3 nucleotides: TGTGCCAGCAGCCTAGTTTGGGGAAGGACAGGGATCACAGATACGCAGTATTTT.